Listed below are T cell receptor beta chains from one sample, sequenced in a study of blood T cells in healthy people across ages. TCRdb fed the 5' RACE reads into MiXCR, producing one record per CDR3 protein. The sample has some 900,000 distinct CDR3 sequences, approximately 49% seen once. Sequences were obtained from blood. The receptors were gathered from a man aged 25-40 years in good health. Each CDR3 is given with its conserved first and last residue. A D gene is named only where the DNA matches it firmly. Some rows have no size entry. The others give once, few or many, or a class for an expanded clone.

v_gene: TRBV7-9
j_gene: TRBJ2-3
abundance: few
d_gene: NA
CDR3nt: TGTGCCAGCAGCTTAGGGGAGTACACAGATACGCAGTATTTT
CDR3aa: CASSLGEYTDTQYF

v_gene: TRBV7-2
j_gene: TRBJ2-7
abundance: NA
d_gene: NA
CDR3nt: TGTGCCAGCAGTTGGGCCCCGGGAGCCTACGAGCAGTACTTC
CDR3aa: CASSWAPGAYEQYF

v_gene: TRBV7-9
j_gene: TRBJ1-2
abundance: once
d_gene: NA
CDR3nt: TGTGCCAGCAGCTTGGGCACAGGTGGGGCCACCTTC
CDR3aa: CASSLGTGGATF

v_gene: TRBV3-1
j_gene: TRBJ2-1
abundance: NA
d_gene: TRBD2
CDR3nt: TGTGCCAGCAGCCAAGTGACCAGCGGGGGCAATGAGCAGTTCTTC
CDR3aa: CASSQVTSGGNEQFF

v_gene: TRBV3-1
j_gene: TRBJ2-1
abundance: few
d_gene: TRBD1
CDR3nt: TGTGCCAGCAGCCAAGAGACAGGGAGAAAGGAGAATGAGCAGTTCTTC
CDR3aa: CASSQETGRKENEQFF

v_gene: TRBV12-3/TRBV12-4
j_gene: TRBJ2-7
abundance: NA
d_gene: NA
CDR3nt: TGTGCCAGCAGTTTACGGGGTACTGGCTACGAGCAGTACTTC
CDR3aa: CASSLRGTGYEQYF

v_gene: TRBV6-5
j_gene: TRBJ2-5
abundance: NA
d_gene: NA
CDR3nt: TGTGCCAGCAGCCCTGCGGGACGTCTACAAGAGACCCAGTACTTC
CDR3aa: CASSPAGRLQETQYF

v_gene: TRBV3-1
j_gene: TRBJ1-6
abundance: NA
d_gene: NA
CDR3nt: TGTGCCAGCAGCCACGACAGTAGCTCCTATAATTCACCCCTCCACTTT
CDR3aa: CASSHDSSSYNSPLHF

v_gene: TRBV2
j_gene: TRBJ1-2
abundance: NA
d_gene: TRBD1
CDR3nt: TGTGCCAGCAGCGCGGACAGGGGGGTCTATGGCTGCACCTTC
CDR3aa: CASSADRGVYGCTF

v_gene: TRBV6-5
j_gene: TRBJ1-2
abundance: NA
d_gene: NA
CDR3nt: TGTGCCAGCAGTTACGAGAGGGGCGATCAGAGGGGCTACACCTTC
CDR3aa: CASSYERGDQRGYTF

v_gene: TRBV6-1
j_gene: TRBJ1-6
abundance: NA
d_gene: NA
CDR3nt: TGTGCCAGCAGTGAACAGGGACAACCGCTCCACTATAATTCACCCCTCCACTTT
CDR3aa: CASSEQGQPLHYNSPLHF

v_gene: TRBV14
j_gene: TRBJ1-1
abundance: NA
d_gene: NA
CDR3nt: TGTGCCAGCAGCTCGGCGTTCACTGAAGCTTTCTTT
CDR3aa: CASSSAFTEAFF

v_gene: TRBV7-2
j_gene: TRBJ1-2
abundance: NA
d_gene: TRBD1
CDR3nt: TGTGCCAGCAGCCAAAGCAGGGGGGAATATGGCTACACCTTC
CDR3aa: CASSQSRGEYGYTF

v_gene: TRBV4-3
j_gene: TRBJ2-1
abundance: NA
d_gene: NA
CDR3nt: TGCGCCAGCAGTTCGGCCCCGGGGAATGAGCAGTTCTTC
CDR3aa: CASSSAPGNEQFF

v_gene: TRBV6-5
j_gene: TRBJ2-3
abundance: NA
d_gene: NA
CDR3nt: TGTGCCAGCAGCGGGGCGTCTGACACAGATACGCAGTATTTT
CDR3aa: CASSGASDTDTQYF

v_gene: TRBV20-1
j_gene: TRBJ1-5
abundance: few
d_gene: NA
CDR3nt: TGCAGTGCTAGAGAGTGGGCGAATCAGCCCCAGCATTTT
CDR3aa: CSAREWANQPQHF

v_gene: TRBV6-1
j_gene: TRBJ2-3
abundance: NA
d_gene: NA
CDR3nt: TGTGCCAGCAGAAGGGCCCCCCCAGATACGCAGTATTTT
CDR3aa: CASRRAPPDTQYF

v_gene: TRBV3-1
j_gene: TRBJ2-7
abundance: NA
d_gene: NA
CDR3nt: TGTGCCAGCAGCCAGACATTATACGAGCAGTACTTC
CDR3aa: CASSQTLYEQYF

v_gene: TRBV7-9
j_gene: TRBJ2-1
abundance: NA
d_gene: NA
CDR3nt: TGTGCCAGCAACGCTTGGGGAGCCGACTACAATGAGCAGTTCTTC
CDR3aa: CASNAWGADYNEQFF

v_gene: TRBV6-2/TRBV6-3
j_gene: TRBJ2-7
abundance: NA
d_gene: NA
CDR3nt: TGTGCCAGCAGCGTCGCGAAGGGTGGCCACGAGCAGTACTTC
CDR3aa: CASSVAKGGHEQYF

v_gene: TRBV28
j_gene: TRBJ2-1
abundance: NA
d_gene: TRBD2
CDR3nt: TGTGCCAGCAGTTTCGCTAGCGGGGGGCCCTACAATGAGCAGTTCTTC
CDR3aa: CASSFASGGPYNEQFF

v_gene: TRBV27
j_gene: TRBJ2-7
abundance: few
d_gene: NA
CDR3nt: TGTGCCAGCAGTTTTGGGGCAGGCCACTACGAGCAGTACTTC
CDR3aa: CASSFGAGHYEQYF

v_gene: TRBV28
j_gene: TRBJ2-2
abundance: NA
d_gene: TRBD2
CDR3nt: TGTGCCAGCAGTTTCGCTAGCGGGGGGAGCGGCGGGGAGCTGTTTTTT
CDR3aa: CASSFASGGSGGELFF

v_gene: TRBV7-2
j_gene: TRBJ2-7
abundance: NA
d_gene: TRBD2
CDR3nt: TGTGCCAGCAGCTTATCAGGTCGGGGGGCCTACGAGCAGTACTTC
CDR3aa: CASSLSGRGAYEQYF

v_gene: TRBV4-2
j_gene: TRBJ2-7
abundance: NA
d_gene: TRBD1
CDR3nt: TGTGCCAGCAGCCAAGGGGGGACAGGCAATACCTACGAGCAGTACTTC
CDR3aa: CASSQGGTGNTYEQYF

v_gene: TRBV14
j_gene: TRBJ2-3
abundance: NA
d_gene: NA
CDR3nt: TGTGCCAGCAGCCAAGGCGGGACCTTAAGAGATACGCAGTATTTT
CDR3aa: CASSQGGTLRDTQYF

v_gene: TRBV5-6
j_gene: TRBJ1-5
abundance: NA
d_gene: NA
CDR3nt: TGTGCCAGCAGTCACGGCGGGGGATCCCAGCCCCAGCATTTT
CDR3aa: CASSHGGGSQPQHF

v_gene: TRBV29-1
j_gene: TRBJ2-3
abundance: few
d_gene: NA
CDR3nt: TGCAGCGTTGAAGAGGCTACCCGCACAGATACGCAGTATTTT
CDR3aa: CSVEEATRTDTQYF

v_gene: TRBV10-3
j_gene: TRBJ2-3
abundance: NA
d_gene: NA
CDR3nt: TGTGCCATCAGTGAGTCGTTGGGAACAGCAGATACGCAGTATTTT
CDR3aa: CAISESLGTADTQYF

v_gene: TRBV14
j_gene: TRBJ2-5
abundance: NA
d_gene: NA
CDR3nt: TGTGCCAGCAGCCAGCAAACAGGGTCAGGTCGGGAGACCCAGTACTTC
CDR3aa: CASSQQTGSGRETQYF

v_gene: TRBV6-2/TRBV6-3
j_gene: TRBJ2-3
abundance: few
d_gene: NA
CDR3nt: TGTGCCAGCAGCCAGACAGCAGATACGCAGTATTTT
CDR3aa: CASSQTADTQYF

v_gene: TRBV9
j_gene: TRBJ2-7
abundance: few
d_gene: NA
CDR3nt: TGTGCCAGCAGCGGACCTAGCCCTACCGGGGGCGAGCAGTACTTC
CDR3aa: CASSGPSPTGGEQYF

v_gene: TRBV27
j_gene: TRBJ1-1
abundance: few
d_gene: NA
CDR3nt: TGTGCCAGTGTTGGGGTCGACGAAGCTTTCTTT
CDR3aa: CASVGVDEAFF

v_gene: TRBV7-2
j_gene: TRBJ2-1
abundance: NA
d_gene: TRBD2
CDR3nt: TGTGCCAGCAGCTTAGAACTAGCGGGGGCCAATGAGCAGTTCTTC
CDR3aa: CASSLELAGANEQFF

v_gene: TRBV6-2/TRBV6-3
j_gene: TRBJ2-1
abundance: NA
d_gene: NA
CDR3nt: TGTGCCAGCAGGCAAGACTACAATGAGCAGTTCTTC
CDR3aa: CASRQDYNEQFF

v_gene: TRBV18
j_gene: TRBJ1-6
abundance: few
d_gene: NA
CDR3nt: TGTGCCAGCTCACCACCGAACTCACAGGAAAATTCACCCCTCCACTTT
CDR3aa: CASSPPNSQENSPLHF